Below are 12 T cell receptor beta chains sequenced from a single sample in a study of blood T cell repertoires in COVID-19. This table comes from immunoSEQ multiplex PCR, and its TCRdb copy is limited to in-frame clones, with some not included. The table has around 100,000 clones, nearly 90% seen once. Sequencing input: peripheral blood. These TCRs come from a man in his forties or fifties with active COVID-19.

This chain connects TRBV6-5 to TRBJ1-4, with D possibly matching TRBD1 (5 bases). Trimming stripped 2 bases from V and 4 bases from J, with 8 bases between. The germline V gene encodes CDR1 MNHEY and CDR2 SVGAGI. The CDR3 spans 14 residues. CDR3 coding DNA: TGTGCCAGCAGTTACGACAGCGATAATGAAAAACTGTTTTTT. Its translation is CASSYDSDNEKLFF.

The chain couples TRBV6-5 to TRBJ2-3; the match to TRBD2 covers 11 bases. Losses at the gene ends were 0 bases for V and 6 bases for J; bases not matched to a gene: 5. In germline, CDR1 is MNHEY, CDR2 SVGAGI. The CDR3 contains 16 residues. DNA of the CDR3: TGTGCCAGCAGTTACTCGCCTAGCGGGGGGAGTGATACGCAGTATTTT. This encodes CASSYSPSGGSDTQYF.

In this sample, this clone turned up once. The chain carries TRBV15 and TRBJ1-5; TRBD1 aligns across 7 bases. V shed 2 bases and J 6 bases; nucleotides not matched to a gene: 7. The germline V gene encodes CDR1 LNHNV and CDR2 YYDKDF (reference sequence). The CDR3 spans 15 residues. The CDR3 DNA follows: TGTGCCACCAGCAGAAACGACAGGGTGGGTCAGCCCCAGCATTTT. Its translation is CATSRNDRVGQPQHF. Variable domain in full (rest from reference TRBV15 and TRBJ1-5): DAMVIQNPRYQVTQFGKPVTLSCSQTLNHNVMYWYQQKSSQAPKLLFHYYDKDFNNEADTPDNFQSRRPNTSFCFLDIRSPGLGDTAMYLCATSRNDRVGQPQHFGDGTRLSIL.

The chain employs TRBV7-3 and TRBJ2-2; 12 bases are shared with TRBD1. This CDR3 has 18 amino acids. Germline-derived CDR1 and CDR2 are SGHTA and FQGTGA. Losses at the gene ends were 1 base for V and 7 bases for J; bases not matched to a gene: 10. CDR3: CASSLKAPGQGAVGELFF. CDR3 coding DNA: TGTGCCAGCAGCTTAAAGGCACCGGGACAGGGGGCCGTCGGGGAGCTGTTTTTT.

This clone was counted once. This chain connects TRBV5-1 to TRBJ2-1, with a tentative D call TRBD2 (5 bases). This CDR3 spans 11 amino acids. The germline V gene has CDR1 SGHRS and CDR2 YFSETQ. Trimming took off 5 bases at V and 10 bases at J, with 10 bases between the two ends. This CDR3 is CASRDLGEQFF. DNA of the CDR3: TGCGCCAGCAGGGACTTGGGAGAGCAGTTCTTC.

The CDR3 protein is CASSYSLSGGEQYF. CDR3 nucleotide sequence: TGTGCCAGCAGTTACTCGCTGAGCGGGGGCGAGCAGTACTTC. The rearrangement uses TRBV6-5 and TRBJ2-7; 8 bases match TRBD2. This CDR3 has 14 amino acids. In germline, CDR1 is MNHEY, CDR2 SVGAGI. The V gene end was trimmed by 0 bases and the J gene end by 6 bases; junction bases not matched to a gene: 4.

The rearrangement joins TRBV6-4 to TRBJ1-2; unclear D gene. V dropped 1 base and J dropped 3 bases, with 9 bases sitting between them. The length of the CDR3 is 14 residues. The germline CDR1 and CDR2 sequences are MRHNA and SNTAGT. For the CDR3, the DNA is TGTGCCAGCAGTGACTTCCTTCGGGACTATGGCTACACCTTC. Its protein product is CASSDFLRDYGYTF.

The CDR3 here is CASSGGNSYEQYF. The CDR3 DNA reads as TGTGCCAGTAGCGGGGGGAATTCCTACGAGCAGTACTTC. V usage is TRBV7-9 and J usage is TRBJ2-7; 10 nucleotides align to TRBD2. The CDR3 contains 13 residues. Trimming at V came to 9 bases and at J to 1 base, leaving 3 bases not matched to a gene. Germline V CDR1 and CDR2: SEHNR, FQNEAQ (reference sequence).

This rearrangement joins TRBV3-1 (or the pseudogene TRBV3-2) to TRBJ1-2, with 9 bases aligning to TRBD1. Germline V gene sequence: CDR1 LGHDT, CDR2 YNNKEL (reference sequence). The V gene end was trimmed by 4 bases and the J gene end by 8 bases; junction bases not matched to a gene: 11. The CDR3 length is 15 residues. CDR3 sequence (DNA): TGTGCCAGCAGCCCTACAAAACAGGGGGCAAGCGGCTACACCTTC. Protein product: CASSPTKQGASGYTF.

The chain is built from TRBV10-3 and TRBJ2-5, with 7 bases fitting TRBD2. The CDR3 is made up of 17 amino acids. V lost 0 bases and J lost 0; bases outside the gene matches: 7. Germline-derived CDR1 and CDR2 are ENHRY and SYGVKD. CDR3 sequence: CAISESMGGGYQETQYF. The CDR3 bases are TGTGCCATCAGTGAGTCGATGGGCGGGGGTTACCAAGAGACCCAGTACTTC.

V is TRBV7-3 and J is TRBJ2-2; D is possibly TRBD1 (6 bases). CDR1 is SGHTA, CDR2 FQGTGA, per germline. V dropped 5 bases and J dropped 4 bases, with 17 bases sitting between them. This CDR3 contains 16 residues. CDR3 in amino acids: CASSLSAAGATGELFF. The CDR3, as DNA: TGTGCCAGCAGCCTGTCGGCGGCAGGGGCCACCGGGGAGCTGTTTTTT.

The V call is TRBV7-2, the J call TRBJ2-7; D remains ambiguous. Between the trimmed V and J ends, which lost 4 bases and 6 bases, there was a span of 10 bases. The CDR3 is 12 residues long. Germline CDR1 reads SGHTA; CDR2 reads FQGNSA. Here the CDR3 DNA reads TGTGCCAGCAGCTCCCCTTCCCTCGAGCAGTACTTC. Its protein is CASSSPSLEQYF.